This T cell receptor beta chain was sequenced for a study of a mutant IDH1 vaccine in newly diagnosed glioma. Of note for this clone: Its target is not known.

This CDR3 is 16 amino acids long. CDR1 is LNHNV and CDR2 is YYDKDF in the germline V gene (reference sequence). Trimming removed 0 bases from V and 1 base from J, with 11 bases in between. Time point indicated: week 23, last vaccination. Vaccinated patients received 300 ug of mutant IDH1 20-mer peptide per dose, with topical imiquimod. Repertoires were generated with immunoSEQ multiplex PCR, while TCRdb's copy carries only in-frame clones and drops some. Of about 60,000 clones detected, nearly 85% appear once; the ten largest clones hold 13%. The TCR originated in a young man with glioma. The genes are TRBV15 and TRBJ2-3; D remains ambiguous. The sequencing here drew on PBMCs, taken from a glioma patient whose treatment included an IDH1 peptide vaccine. The CDR3 is CATSREDLLGTDTQYF. For the CDR3, the DNA is TGTGCCACCAGCAGAGAGGATCTCCTCGGCACAGATACGCAGTATTTT.